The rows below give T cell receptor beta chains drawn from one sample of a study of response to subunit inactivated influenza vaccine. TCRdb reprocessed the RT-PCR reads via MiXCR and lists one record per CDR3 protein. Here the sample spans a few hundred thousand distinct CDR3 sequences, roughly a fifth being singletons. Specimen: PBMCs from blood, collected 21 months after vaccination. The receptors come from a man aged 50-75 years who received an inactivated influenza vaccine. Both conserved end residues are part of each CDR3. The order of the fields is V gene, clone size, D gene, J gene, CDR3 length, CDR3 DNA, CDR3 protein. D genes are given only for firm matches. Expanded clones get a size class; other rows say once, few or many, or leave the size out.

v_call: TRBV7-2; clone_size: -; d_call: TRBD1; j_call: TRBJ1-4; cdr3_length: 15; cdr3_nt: TGTGCCAGCAGCTGGCAGGGGGTATTGGGTGAAAAAGTGTTTTTT; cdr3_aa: CASSWQGVLGEKVFF
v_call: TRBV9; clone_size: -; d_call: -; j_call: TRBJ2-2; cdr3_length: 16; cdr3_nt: TGTGCCAGCAGCGTCGACCAAGGCGGACCACCCGGGGAGCTGTTTTTT; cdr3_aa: CASSVDQGGPPGELFF
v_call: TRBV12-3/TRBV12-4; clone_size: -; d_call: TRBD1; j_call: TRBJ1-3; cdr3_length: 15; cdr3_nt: TGTGCCAGCAGTGCCCGGACAGGGACTGGAAACACCATATATTTT; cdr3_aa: CASSARTGTGNTIYF
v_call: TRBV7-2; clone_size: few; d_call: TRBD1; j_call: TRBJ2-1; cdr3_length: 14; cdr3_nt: TGTGCCAGCAGCCCCGGGACAGGATTCAATGAGCAGTTCTTC; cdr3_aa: CASSPGTGFNEQFF
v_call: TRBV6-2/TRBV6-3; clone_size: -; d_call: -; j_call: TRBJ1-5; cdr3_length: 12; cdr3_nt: TGTGCCAGCCATAATCCAAGTCAGCCCCAGCATTTT; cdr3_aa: CASHNPSQPQHF
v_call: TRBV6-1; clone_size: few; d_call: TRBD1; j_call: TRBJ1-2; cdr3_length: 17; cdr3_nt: TGTGCCAGCAGTGAAGGGACAGGGGCCTCAATCTACTTTGGCTACACCTTC; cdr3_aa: CASSEGTGASIYFGYTF
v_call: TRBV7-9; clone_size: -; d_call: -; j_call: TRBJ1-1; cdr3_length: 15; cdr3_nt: TGTGCCAGCAGTTCCTCTCGGGGTTCGAACACTAAAGCTTTCTTT; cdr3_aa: CASSSSRGSNTKAFF
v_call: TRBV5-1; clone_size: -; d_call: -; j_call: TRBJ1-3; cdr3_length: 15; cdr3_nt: TGCGCCAGCAGCTCATGGACGGGCTCTGGAAACACCATATATTTT; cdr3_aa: CASSSWTGSGNTIYF
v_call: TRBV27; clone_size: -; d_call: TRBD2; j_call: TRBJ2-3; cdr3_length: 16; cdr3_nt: TGTGCCAGCAGTTCGTTCTCGGGGGGTAGCACAGATACGCAGTATTTT; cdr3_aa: CASSSFSGGSTDTQYF
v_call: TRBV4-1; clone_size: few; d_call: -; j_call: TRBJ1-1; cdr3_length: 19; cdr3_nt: TGCGCCAGCAGCCAAGATCATAGTACCCGGGGCGGGAAGGACACTGAAGCTTTCTTT; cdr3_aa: CASSQDHSTRGGKDTEAFF
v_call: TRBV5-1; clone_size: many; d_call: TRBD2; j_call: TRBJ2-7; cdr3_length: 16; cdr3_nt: TGCGCCAGCAGCTTCATTGAGGGACTAGCGGGGAGTGAGCAGTACTTC; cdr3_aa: CASSFIEGLAGSEQYF
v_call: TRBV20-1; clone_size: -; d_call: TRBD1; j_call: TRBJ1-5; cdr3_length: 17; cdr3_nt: TGCAGTGCTAGGGGTGTTGAACAGGGGGCCCGGGATCAGCCCCAGCATTTT; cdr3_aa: CSARGVEQGARDQPQHF
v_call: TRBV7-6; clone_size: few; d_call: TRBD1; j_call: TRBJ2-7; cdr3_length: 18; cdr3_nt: TGTGCCAGCAGCTTAGATTGGCGAACCGGGACAGGGATCTACGAGCAGTACTTC; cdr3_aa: CASSLDWRTGTGIYEQYF
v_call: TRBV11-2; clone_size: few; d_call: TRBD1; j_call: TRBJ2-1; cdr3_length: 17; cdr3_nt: TGTGCCAGCACCCTAAACTGGGACAGGGGTTCCTACAATGAGCAGTTCTTC; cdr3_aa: CASTLNWDRGSYNEQFF
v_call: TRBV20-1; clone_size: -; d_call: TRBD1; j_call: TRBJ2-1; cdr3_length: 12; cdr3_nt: TGCAGTGCTCGGACAGGGTTCAATGAGCAGTTCTTC; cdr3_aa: CSARTGFNEQFF
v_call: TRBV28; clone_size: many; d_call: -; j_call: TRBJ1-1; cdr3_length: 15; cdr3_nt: TGTGCCAGCAGTTTTAGGGGCAGGGCGAACACTGAAGCTTTCTTT; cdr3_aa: CASSFRGRANTEAFF
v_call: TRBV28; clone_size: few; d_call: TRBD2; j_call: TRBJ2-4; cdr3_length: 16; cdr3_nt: TGTGCCAGCAGTTCCCAAGGGAGGGGATCCAAAAACATTCAGTACTTC; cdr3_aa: CASSSQGRGSKNIQYF
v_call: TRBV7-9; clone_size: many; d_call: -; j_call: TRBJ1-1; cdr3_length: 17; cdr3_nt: TGTGCCAGCAGCCTCTTAGGGCTGGGGCTACCGAACACTGAAGCTTTCTTT; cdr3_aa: CASSLLGLGLPNTEAFF
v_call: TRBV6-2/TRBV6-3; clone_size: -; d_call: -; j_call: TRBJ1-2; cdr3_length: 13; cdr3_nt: TGTGCCAGCAGTTACTGGGTACTCCGTGGCTACACCTTC; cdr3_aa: CASSYWVLRGYTF
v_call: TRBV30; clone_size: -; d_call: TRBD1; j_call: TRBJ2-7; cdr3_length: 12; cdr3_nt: TGTGCCTGGGACAGGGTCGGTGCCGAGCAGTACTTC; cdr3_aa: CAWDRVGAEQYF
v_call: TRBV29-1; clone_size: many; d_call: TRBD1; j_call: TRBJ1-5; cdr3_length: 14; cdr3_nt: TGCAGCGTTCGGCAGGGGGGGGCCAATCAGCCCCAGCATTTT; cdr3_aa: CSVRQGGANQPQHF
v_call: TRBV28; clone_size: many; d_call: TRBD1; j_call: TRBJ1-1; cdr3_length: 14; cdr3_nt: TGTGCCAGCCGCCCCCTACAGGGGACCACTGAAGCTTTCTTT; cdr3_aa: CASRPLQGTTEAFF
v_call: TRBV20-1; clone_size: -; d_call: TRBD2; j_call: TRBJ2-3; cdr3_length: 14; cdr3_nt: TGCAGTGCTACAGACGGGAGGGCCCCAGATACGCAGTATTTT; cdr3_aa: CSATDGRAPDTQYF
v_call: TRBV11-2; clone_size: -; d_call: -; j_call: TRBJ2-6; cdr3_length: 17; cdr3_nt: TGTGCCAGCAGCTTACTTTTTACGTACTCTGGGGCCAACGTCCTGACTTTC; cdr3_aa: CASSLLFTYSGANVLTF
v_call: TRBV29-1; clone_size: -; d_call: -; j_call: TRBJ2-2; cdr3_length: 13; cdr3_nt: TGCAGCGTTGTCCACACGAACACCGGGGAGCTGTTTTTT; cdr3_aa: CSVVHTNTGELFF
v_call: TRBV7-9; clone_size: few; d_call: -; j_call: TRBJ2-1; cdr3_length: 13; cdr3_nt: TGTGCCAGCAGCTTAGAGTCGGGGGATGAGCAGTTCTTC; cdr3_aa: CASSLESGDEQFF
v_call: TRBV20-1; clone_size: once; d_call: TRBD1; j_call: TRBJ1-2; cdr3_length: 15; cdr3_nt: TGCAGTGCCGCCGACCTGACAGGGGCTAACTATTGCTACACCTTC; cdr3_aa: CSAADLTGANYCYTF
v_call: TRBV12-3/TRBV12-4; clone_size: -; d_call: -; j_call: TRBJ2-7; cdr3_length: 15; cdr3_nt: TGTGCCAGCAGTTGGTCAGGGAGTGGGCCCTACGAGCAGTACTTC; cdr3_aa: CASSWSGSGPYEQYF
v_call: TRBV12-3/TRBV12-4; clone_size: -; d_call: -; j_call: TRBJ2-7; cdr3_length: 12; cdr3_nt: TGTGCCAGCAGTTTTGAGGGAGGCGAGCAGTACTTC; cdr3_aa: CASSFEGGEQYF
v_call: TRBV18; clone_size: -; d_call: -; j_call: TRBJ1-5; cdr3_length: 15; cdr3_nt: TGTGCCAGCTCACCACAGGCGGGAAGCAATCAGCCCCAGCATTTT; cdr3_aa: CASSPQAGSNQPQHF
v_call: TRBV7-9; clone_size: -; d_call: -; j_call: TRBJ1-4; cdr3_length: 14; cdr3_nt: TGTGCCAGCAGCCCGGAGGTGGGAGGTGAAAAACTGTTTTTT; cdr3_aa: CASSPEVGGEKLFF
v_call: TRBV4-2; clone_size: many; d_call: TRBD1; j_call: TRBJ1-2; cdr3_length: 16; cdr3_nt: TGTGCCAGCAGCCAAGCGTCGGGACAGGGGCACTATGGCTACACCTTC; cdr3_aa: CASSQASGQGHYGYTF
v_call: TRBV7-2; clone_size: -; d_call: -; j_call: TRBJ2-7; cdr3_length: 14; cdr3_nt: TGTGCCAGCAGGGGCGGGACAGATACCTACGAGCAGTACTTC; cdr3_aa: CASRGGTDTYEQYF
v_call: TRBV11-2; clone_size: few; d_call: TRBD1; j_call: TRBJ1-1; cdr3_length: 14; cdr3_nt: TGTGCCAGCAGAAAGGGACAGGTCGGCACTGAAGCTTTCTTT; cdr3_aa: CASRKGQVGTEAFF
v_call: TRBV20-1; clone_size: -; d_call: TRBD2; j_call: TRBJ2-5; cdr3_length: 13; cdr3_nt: TGCAGTGCTACGACTAGCGGCCAAGAGACCCAGTACTTC; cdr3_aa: CSATTSGQETQYF
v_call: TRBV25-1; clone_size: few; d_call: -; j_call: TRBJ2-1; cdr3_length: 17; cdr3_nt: TGTGCCAGCAGAGTTTTTCTGCGGGACCTACCGTACAATGAGCAGTTCTTC; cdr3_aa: CASRVFLRDLPYNEQFF
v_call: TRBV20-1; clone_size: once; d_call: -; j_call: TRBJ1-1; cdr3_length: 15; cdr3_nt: TGCAGTGCTAGGTCTGTGAGAGAAGGGAACACTGAAGCTTTATTT; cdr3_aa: CSARSVREGNTEALF
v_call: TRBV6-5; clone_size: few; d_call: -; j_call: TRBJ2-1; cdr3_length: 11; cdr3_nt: TGTGCCAGCAGTGCGAACTGGCGGCAGTTCTTC; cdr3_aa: CASSANWRQFF
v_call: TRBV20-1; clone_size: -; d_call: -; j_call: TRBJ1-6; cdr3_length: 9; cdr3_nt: TGCAGTGCCGGGACACCCCTCCACTTT; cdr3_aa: CSAGTPLHF
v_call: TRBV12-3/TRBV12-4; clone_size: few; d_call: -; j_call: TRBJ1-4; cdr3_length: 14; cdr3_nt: TGTGCCAGCAGTTTGCGTGGTTCGAATGAAAAACTGTTTTTT; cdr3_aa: CASSLRGSNEKLFF
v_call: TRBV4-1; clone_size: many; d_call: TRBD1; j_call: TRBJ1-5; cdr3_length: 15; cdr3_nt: TGCGCCAGCAGCCAAGAGGACAGGGGCAATCAGCCCCAGCATTTT; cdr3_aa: CASSQEDRGNQPQHF
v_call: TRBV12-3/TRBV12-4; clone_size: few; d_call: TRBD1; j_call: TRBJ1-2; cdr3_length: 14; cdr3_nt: TGTGCCAGCAGCCCTCAGGGGGGCGACTATGGCTACACCTTC; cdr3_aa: CASSPQGGDYGYTF
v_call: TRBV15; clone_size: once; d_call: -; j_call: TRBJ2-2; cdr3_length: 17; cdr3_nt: TGTGCCACCAGCAGAAGCACCGGGACATCTAGTACCGGGGAGCTGTTTTTT; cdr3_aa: CATSRSTGTSSTGELFF
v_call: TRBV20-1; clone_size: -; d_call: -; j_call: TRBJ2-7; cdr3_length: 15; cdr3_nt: TGCAGTGCTAGAGATGTGAGGGAGGCCTCCTACGAGCAGTACTTC; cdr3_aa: CSARDVREASYEQYF
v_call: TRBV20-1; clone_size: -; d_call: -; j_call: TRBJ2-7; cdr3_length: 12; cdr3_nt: TGCAGTGCTAGGTGGCAGAGCTACGAGCAGTACTTC; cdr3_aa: CSARWQSYEQYF
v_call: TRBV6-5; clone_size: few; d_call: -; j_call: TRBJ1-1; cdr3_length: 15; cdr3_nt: TGTGCCAGCAGTTACTCGGCAGCTTCGAACACTGAAGCTTTCTTT; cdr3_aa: CASSYSAASNTEAFF
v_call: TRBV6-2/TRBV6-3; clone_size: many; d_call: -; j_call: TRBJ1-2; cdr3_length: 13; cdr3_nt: TGTGCCAGCAGTTACACGGACAGCTATGGCTACACCTTC; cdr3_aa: CASSYTDSYGYTF
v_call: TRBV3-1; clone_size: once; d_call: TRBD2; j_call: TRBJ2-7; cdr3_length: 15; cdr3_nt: TGTGCCAGCAGCCAAGCTCCGGGAGGGATAGGCGAGCAGTACTTC; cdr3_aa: CASSQAPGGIGEQYF
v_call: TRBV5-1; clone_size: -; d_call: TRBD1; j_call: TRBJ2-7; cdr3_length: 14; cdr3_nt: TGCGCCAGCAGCTTGAGGACAGGAGCCTACGAGCAGTACTTC; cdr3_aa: CASSLRTGAYEQYF
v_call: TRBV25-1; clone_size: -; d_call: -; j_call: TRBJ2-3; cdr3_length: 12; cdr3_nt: TGTGCCAGCAGGGACAGCCCAGATACGCAGTATTTT; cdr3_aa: CASRDSPDTQYF
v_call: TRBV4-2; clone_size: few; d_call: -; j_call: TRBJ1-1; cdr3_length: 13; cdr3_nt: TGTGCCAGCAGCCAAGATATGGGCCGGCGCGCTTTCTTT; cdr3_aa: CASSQDMGRRAFF
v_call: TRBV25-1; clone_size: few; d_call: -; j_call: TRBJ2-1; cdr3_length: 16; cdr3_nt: TGTGCCAGCAGTGAACCGGGGAAAAGCTCCTACAATGAGCAGTTCTTC; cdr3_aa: CASSEPGKSSYNEQFF